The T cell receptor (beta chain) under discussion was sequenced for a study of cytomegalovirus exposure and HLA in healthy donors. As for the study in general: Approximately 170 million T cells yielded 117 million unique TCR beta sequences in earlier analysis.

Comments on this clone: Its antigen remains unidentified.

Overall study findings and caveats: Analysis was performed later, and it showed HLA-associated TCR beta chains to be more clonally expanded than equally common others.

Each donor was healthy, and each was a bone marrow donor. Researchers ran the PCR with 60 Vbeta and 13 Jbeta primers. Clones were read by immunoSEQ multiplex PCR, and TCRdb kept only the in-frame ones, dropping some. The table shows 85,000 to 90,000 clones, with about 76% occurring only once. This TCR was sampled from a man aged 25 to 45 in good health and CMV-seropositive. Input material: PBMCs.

In DNA form, the CDR3 reads TGTGCCAGCAGCTACCACACCGGGGCCCAGTACTTC. It codes for CASSYHTGAQYF. V is TRBV7-2 and J is TRBJ2-5; D is possibly TRBD2 (5 bases). The CDR3 contains 12 residues. Between the trimmed V and J ends, which lost 4 bases and 9 bases, there was a span of 12 bases. Germline V gene sequence: CDR1 SGHTA, CDR2 FQGNSA.